This T cell receptor beta chain came from a study of post-analysis software for immune sequencing data. The CDR3 length is 13 residues. Per germline, CDR1 SQVTM and CDR2 ANQGSEA. V lost 2 bases to trimming and J lost 2 bases, with 10 bases between them. About this clonotype: Its antigen remains unknown.

Incorporated into the TCR beta cDNA libraries were unique molecular identifiers, which served to reduce PCR and sequencing biases. Each CDR3 protein gets one entry after TCRdb re-called the PCR reads with MiXCR. The repertoire has about 820,000 distinct CDR3 sequences, roughly half of them found once; the top ten carry around 4.5%. Study-level results: In patients, TRBV5-6, TRBV5-1 and TRBV20-1 belonged to five or six TRBV segments found more frequently than in controls.

The rearrangement links TRBV29-1 to TRBJ2-7; D may correspond to TRBD1 or TRBD2 (6 bases each). The clonotype was recovered from a girl under 18 with multiple sclerosis. Material: blood. CDR3 region: CSVEMGGAYEQYF. In DNA, the CDR3 is TGCAGCGTTGAAATGGGGGGCGCCTACGAGCAGTACTTC.